These 28 T cell receptor beta chains share one sample of origin, sequenced in a study of T-cell reconstitution after alpha-beta-depleted transplantation in children. Unique molecular identifiers were built into the TCRbeta library. TCRdb re-called the PCR reads through MiXCR, storing one row per CDR3 protein. In the table there are about 490,000 distinct CDR3 sequences, over 9.5% of which are singletons. Sequenced here: PBMCs, sampled before TCRalphabeta/CD19-depleted stem cell transplant. These receptors originate from a child aged 2 to 15 with inherited bone marrow failure, due to receive a stem cell transplant.

This clonotype showed up just a few times. The chain has TRBV7-9 and TRBJ2-7, with TRBD1 matching 7 bases. The trim removed 3 bases at V and 5 bases at J, leaving 10 bases unmatched. The CDR3 length is 15 residues. CDR1 is SEHNR, CDR2 FQNEAQ, per germline (reference sequence). CDR3 DNA: TGTGCCAGCAGCTTGGCACAGGGGATCATAAACGAGCAGTACTTC. Its translation is CASSLAQGIINEQYF.

This clonotype was observed at least ten times. The genes are TRBV6-5 and TRBJ1-1, with 9 bases that match TRBD1. The CDR3 is 17 amino acids. V lost 2 bases, J lost 3 bases, and 10 bases stayed unmatched. Germline CDR1 is MNHEY and CDR2 is SVGAGI. The CDR3 sequence is CASSYLRDRAMDTEAFF. CDR3 DNA sequence: TGTGCCAGCAGTTACCTTAGGGACAGGGCTATGGACACTGAAGCTTTCTTT.

The table lists this clonotype with a few counts. The chain carries TRBV11-2 and TRBJ2-3; D possibly corresponds to TRBD2 (6 bases). The CDR3 runs to 15 residues. The V and J ends lost 3 bases and 2 bases respectively, with 12 bases between them. The V gene's germline CDR1 is SGHAT and CDR2 FQNNGV. Written as DNA, the CDR3 is TGTGCCAGCAGCTTCCCGAGCGGGTTCACAGATACGCAGTATTTT. Encoded protein: CASSFPSGFTDTQYF.

This clonotype was picked up many times. The V gene is TRBV10-3, the J gene TRBJ2-1, with TRBD2 as a possible D gene (7 bases). Germline CDR1 ENHRY, CDR2 SYGVKD. The CDR3 loop spans 14 amino acids. V was shortened by 4 bases and J by 7 bases, with 14 bases between the two germline ends. CDR3 region: CAISGGGLMNEQFF. As DNA, the CDR3 is TGTGCCATCAGTGGGGGGGGGCTAATGAATGAGCAGTTCTTC.

This clonotype has ten or more counts. The rearrangement joins TRBV6-2 or TRBV6-3 to TRBJ2-7, with TRBD1 as a possible D gene (5 bases). Trimming removed 0 bases from V and 2 bases from J, with 8 bases in between. The CDR3 is made up of 14 amino acids. In germline, CDR1 is MNHEY, CDR2 SVGEGT. For the CDR3, the DNA is TGTGCCAGCAGTTACTCGGGGCCTCCCTACGAGCAGTACTTC. This gives the protein CASSYSGPPYEQYF.

This clonotype has only a few counts. This chain connects TRBV20-1 to TRBJ2-1; 12 bases match TRBD2. The CDR3 is 18 residues long. V lost 6 bases and J lost 0; bases outside the gene matches: 12. The germline CDR1 and CDR2 sequences are DFQATT and SNEGSKA (reference sequence). As DNA, the CDR3 is TGCAGTGCGACTCCACTAGCGGGGGGCCTCAGCTCCTACAATGAGCAGTTCTTC. This encodes CSATPLAGGLSSYNEQFF.

This clonotype has more than one count but fewer than ten. This chain uses TRBV20-1 with TRBJ2-2, with 8 bases identical to TRBD1. V gave up 0 bases and J gave up 8 bases; unmatched junction bases: 11. The CDR3 has 16 amino acids. Germline lookup yields CDR1 DFQATT and CDR2 SNEGSKA (reference sequence). The CDR3, as DNA: TGCAGTGCTAGAGATCAGTCGCCAGGGGGCGAAGGGGAGCTGTTTTTT. It encodes CSARDQSPGGEGELFF.

This clonotype was seen ten or more times. This chain uses TRBV4-1 with TRBJ2-7; 10 nucleotides align to TRBD2. CDR1 and CDR2 from the germline V gene are MGHRA and YSYEKL. The CDR3 has 15 residues. Trimming cost V 1 base and J 6 bases; bases outside gene matches: 6. CDR3 DNA sequence: TGCGCCAGCAGCCAAGTGTCTAGCGGGAGTTCCGAGCAGTACTTC. It yields the protein CASSQVSSGSSEQYF.

This clonotype was counted ten times or more. The chain employs TRBV3-1 and TRBJ2-7; 10 bases align to TRBD1. V was pared by 3 bases and J by 5 bases, with 4 bases of the junction left unmatched. Looked up from germline, CDR1 is LGHDT and CDR2 is YNNKEL (reference sequence). The CDR3 consists of 14 residues. The CDR3 here is CASSQAGTGDEQYF. CDR3 nucleotide sequence: TGTGCCAGCAGCCAGGCCGGGACAGGGGACGAGCAGTACTTC.

There are many counts of this clonotype. The chain couples TRBV12-3 or TRBV12-4 to TRBJ2-1; D call uncertain. V was cut by 6 bases and J by 9 bases, with 9 bases left in between. The length of the CDR3 is 11 residues. The CDR3 DNA follows: TGTGCCAGCAGCATGGCCCGTGAGCAGTTCTTC. Protein sequence: CASSMAREQFF.

This rearrangement joins TRBV9 to TRBJ2-1, with D possibly TRBD1 on 5 matching bases. The CDR3 spans 17 residues. Germline CDR1 and CDR2: SGDLS and YYNGEE. V was cut by 3 bases and J by 5 bases, with 21 bases left in between. The CDR3 DNA follows: TGTGCCAGCAGCGCCCCAACAGGCTCCGCTTACCACAATGAGCAGTTCTTC. This encodes CASSAPTGSAYHNEQFF.

This clonotype was recorded at least ten times. The gene calls are TRBV10-3 and TRBJ2-1, with 7 bases fitting TRBD2. CDR1 is ENHRY, CDR2 SYGVKD, per germline. The J segment lost 2 bases and the V segment lost 3 bases, leaving 4 bases of the junction unmatched. CDR3 size: 15 residues. CDR3 amino acids: CAISETGGTYNEQFF. The CDR3 DNA reads as TGTGCCATCAGTGAAACGGGAGGCACCTACAATGAGCAGTTCTTC.

The DNA of the CDR3 is TGTGCCAGCACCCAACAGGGCTATACGCAGTATTTT. This encodes CASTQQGYTQYF. This chain joins TRBV6-6 and TRBJ2-3, with a tentative D call TRBD1 (6 bases). This CDR3 region has 12 residues. V gave up 7 bases and J gave up 7 bases, with 12 bases separating them. Germline CDR1 reads MNHNY; CDR2 reads SVGAGI (reference sequence).

This clonotype came up a few times. CDR3 in DNA: TGTGCCAGCAGCGAGAGGGTGGGAGCCGGTAATCAGCCCCAGCATTTT. Its protein is CASSERVGAGNQPQHF. The J gene is TRBJ1-5, the V gene TRBV12-3 or TRBV12-4; no clear D gene. The CDR3 covers 16 residues. V was shortened by 6 bases and J by 4 bases, with 19 bases between the two germline ends.

DNA for the CDR3: TGCAGCGTTGACGACGCGGTGGATCAGCCCCAGCATTTT. The encoded protein is CSVDDAVDQPQHF. The chain recombines TRBV29-1 with TRBJ1-5; D gene ambiguous. CDR1 is SQVTM, CDR2 ANQGSEA, per germline. The CDR3 is made up of 13 amino acids. V was pared by 3 bases and J by 5 bases, with 11 bases between.

As for this clonotype: A much larger clone is a single base away; this may be a read error. The rearrangement joins TRBV12-3 or TRBV12-4 to TRBJ2-1, with TRBD2 identical over 9 bases. V was clipped by 5 bases and J by 12 bases; unmatched bases: 17. This CDR3 comprises 16 residues. CDR3 loop: CASSPPKIAGVHGQFF. The CDR3, as DNA: TGTGCCAGCAGTCCCCCGAAGATAGCGGGAGTGCATGGGCAGTTCTTC.

This clonotype was seen ten or more times. DNA for the CDR3: TGCGCCAGCAGCTTGGAGGGACAGGAGGGCTACACCTTC. This gives the protein CASSLEGQEGYTF. The rearrangement joins TRBV5-1 to TRBJ1-2; 8 nucleotides line up with TRBD1. Germline trimming cut 0 bases from V and 8 bases from J; bases unmatched to any gene: 3. There are 13 residues in the CDR3. The V gene's germline CDR1 is SGHRS and CDR2 YFSETQ.

The chain links TRBV20-1 to TRBJ2-3, with TRBD2 matching 13 bases. The V and J ends lost 5 bases and 3 bases, in that order; junction bases with no gene match: 5. CDR1 and CDR2 (germline): DFQATT, SNEGSKA (reference sequence). The CDR3 is 15 amino acids. The CDR3 DNA is TGCAGTGCTCAACGGACTAGCGGGAGAACAGATACGCAGTATTTT. Its translation: CSAQRTSGRTDTQYF.

In its sample, this clonotype was seen many times. This rearrangement joins TRBV5-1 to TRBJ2-2; D might be TRBD1 or TRBD2, each matching 5 bases. V gave up 3 bases and J gave up 3 bases, with 9 bases separating them. The CDR3 is 14 amino acids. Per germline, CDR1 SGHRS and CDR2 YFSETQ. DNA for the CDR3: TGCGCCAGCAGCTGGGGGTTGGACACCGGGGAGCTGTTTTTT. As protein: CASSWGLDTGELFF.

J is TRBJ2-1 and V is TRBV24-1; a possible D gene is TRBD1 (5 bases). The CDR3 spans 14 residues. Germline CDR1 is KGHDR and CDR2 is SFDVKD. Trimming took off 2 bases at V and 7 bases at J, with 11 bases between the two ends. This CDR3 is CATSDWGAWNEQFF. The CDR3 bases are TGTGCCACCAGTGATTGGGGCGCGTGGAATGAGCAGTTCTTC.

Ten or more counts support this clonotype. The genes are TRBV20-1 and TRBJ2-5; D may be TRBD2 (6 bases). In germline, CDR1 is DFQATT, CDR2 SNEGSKA (reference sequence). The CDR3 is made up of 10 amino acids. V lost 0 bases, J lost 14 bases, and 10 bases lay in between. The CDR3 loop is CSARETRSYF. The CDR3 DNA reads as TGCAGTGCTAGAGAGACTAGGTCTTACTTC.

This clonotype came up many times. The V gene is TRBV5-1, the J gene TRBJ2-7, with TRBD1 as a possible D gene (6 bases). The CDR3 length is 15 residues. The V and J ends lost 0 bases and 3 bases respectively, with 13 bases between them. Germline V gene lookup returns CDR1 SGHRS and CDR2 YFSETQ. The CDR3 coding sequence is TGCGCCAGCAGCTTGGATGGGACAAGCAGCTACGAGCAGTACTTC. It encodes CASSLDGTSSYEQYF.

This clonotype turned up a few times. The gene calls are TRBV4-1 and TRBJ2-1, with 7 nucleotides matching TRBD2. CDR1 is MGHRA, CDR2 YSYEKL, per germline. CDR3 length: 16 residues. Trimming took 1 base from V and 4 from J; bases not matched to a gene: 7. This CDR3 reads CASSQAGGLAYNEQFF. The DNA of the CDR3 is TGCGCCAGCAGCCAAGCCGGGGGGTTGGCGTACAATGAGCAGTTCTTC.

This clonotype was observed many times. The rearrangement uses TRBV20-1 and TRBJ2-7; TRBD2 matches 9 bases. This CDR3 is built from 14 residues. Germline CDR1 reads DFQATT; CDR2 reads SNEGSKA (reference sequence). V was pared by 2 bases and J by 9 bases, with 11 bases of the junction left unmatched. The CDR3 region has the DNA TGCAGTGCTAGACCTTGGACTAGCGAATACCGGCAGTACTTC. Residues: CSARPWTSEYRQYF.

This clonotype was seen at least ten times. The V gene is TRBV10-2, the J gene TRBJ1-2; TRBD1 agrees at 9 bases. Looked up from germline, CDR1 is WSHSY and CDR2 is SAAADI. The V segment lost 6 bases and the J segment 6 bases; nucleotides outside the gene matches: 8. CDR3 length: 14 amino acids. CDR3 in DNA: TGCGCCAGCAGAGACCGGGACAGGGCCCATGGCTACACCTTC. Protein product: CASRDRDRAHGYTF.

This chain uses TRBV5-1 with TRBJ2-7; 7 bases fit TRBD1. This CDR3 has 13 amino acids. J lost 0 bases, V lost 8 bases, and 5 bases had no gene match. Germline assignment: CDR1 SGHRS and CDR2 YFSETQ. DNA for the CDR3: TGCGCCAGTGGGGACAGCTCCTCCTACGAGCAGTACTTC. This codes for CASGDSSSYEQYF.

This clonotype was counted ten times or more. The CDR3 DNA follows: TGTGCCAGCGCCCTTGTGCTTACCTACAATGAGCAGTTCTTC. Protein sequence: CASALVLTYNEQFF. This rearrangement joins TRBV7-9 to TRBJ2-1; no clear D. CDR1 SEHNR and CDR2 FQNEAQ come from the germline V gene (reference sequence). This CDR3 has 14 amino acids. V was clipped by 8 bases and J by 2 bases, with 13 bases between them.

This clonotype was counted only a few times. The CDR3 loop reads CSARGLKIQYF. The CDR3 DNA sequence: TGCAGTGCTAGGGGACTCAAAATTCAGTACTTC. The chain has TRBV20-1 and TRBJ2-4, with D possibly being TRBD2 (6 bases). The length of the CDR3 is 11 residues. With 3 bases removed from V and 10 bases from J, the gap between germline ends came to 10 bases. The germline V gene has CDR1 DFQATT and CDR2 SNEGSKA (reference sequence).